This is a list of T cell receptor beta chains from one sample in a study of shared clonotypes between healthy human individuals. Clones were read by immunoSEQ multiplex PCR, and TCRdb kept only the in-frame ones, dropping some. The repertoire holds millions of clones, with about 95% as singletons. The sample consisted of naive CD8+ T cells sorted from blood. These receptors all come from a man in his late teens or twenties in good health. The CDR3 runs from the conserved cysteine through the conserved F or W. D genes are given only for firm matches. Clone size appears in some rows only: once, few, many, or a class for an expanded clone.

V: TRBV6-5; D: NA; size: NA; J: TRBJ1-1; length: 14; DNA: TGTGCCAGCATCCCATGGGGCGAGGGCACTGAAGCTTTCTTT; CDR3: CASIPWGEGTEAFF
V: TRBV4-1; D: TRBD2; size: NA; J: TRBJ2-5; length: 17; DNA: TGCGCCAGCAGCCAAGGGTTCGGGACTAGCGGACAAGAGACCCAGTACTTC; CDR3: CASSQGFGTSGQETQYF
V: TRBV6-6; D: NA; size: NA; J: TRBJ1-6; length: 12; DNA: TGTGCCAGCAGTTACTCGAGTGGACAGCTCCACTTT; CDR3: CASSYSSGQLHF
V: TRBV27; D: NA; size: NA; J: TRBJ2-7; length: 12; DNA: TGTGCCAGCAGGGGGGGGCGAGACGAGCAGTACTTC; CDR3: CASRGGRDEQYF
V: TRBV7-8; D: TRBD1; size: NA; J: TRBJ1-1; length: 17; DNA: TGTGCCAGCAGCTTACCCAAGACAGGGCCGCTAAACACTGAAGCTTTCTTT; CDR3: CASSLPKTGPLNTEAFF
V: TRBV6-5; D: NA; size: NA; J: TRBJ1-1; length: 16; DNA: TGTGCCAGCAGTTACTCACGGGACACAATGAACACTGAAGCTTTCTTT; CDR3: CASSYSRDTMNTEAFF
V: TRBV28; D: TRBD1; size: once; J: TRBJ2-7; length: 14; DNA: TGTGCCAGCTCTGGGGACAGTCACTCCTACGAGCAGTACTTC; CDR3: CASSGDSHSYEQYF
V: TRBV10-3; D: TRBD1; size: NA; J: TRBJ2-1; length: 14; DNA: TGTGCCATCAGTGGGGACAGGGGGGACAATGAGCAGTTCTTC; CDR3: CAISGDRGDNEQFF
V: TRBV11-3; D: NA; size: NA; J: TRBJ1-1; length: 13; DNA: TGTGCCAGCAGCTTCGGCCCGGGGGCTGAAGCTTTCTTT; CDR3: CASSFGPGAEAFF
V: TRBV7-8; D: TRBD2; size: NA; J: TRBJ2-3; length: 16; DNA: TGTGCCAGCTGGCTGGGACTAGCGGGAGACGTAGATACGCAGTATTTT; CDR3: CASWLGLAGDVDTQYF
V: TRBV6-1; D: NA; size: NA; J: TRBJ2-7; length: 16; DNA: TGTGCCAGCAGTGAAGCTTCCTGGAGCCCCAACTACGAGCAGTACTTC; CDR3: CASSEASWSPNYEQYF
V: TRBV19; D: TRBD1; size: NA; J: TRBJ2-1; length: 14; DNA: TGTGCCAGTAGTGTCTCCGGGACAGACAATGAGCAGTTCTTC; CDR3: CASSVSGTDNEQFF
V: TRBV7-9; D: TRBD2; size: NA; J: TRBJ2-7; length: 15; DNA: TGTGCCAGCAGCTGGCCTAGCGGGAACTACTACGAGCAGTACTTC; CDR3: CASSWPSGNYYEQYF
V: TRBV30; D: NA; size: NA; J: TRBJ1-2; length: 15; DNA: TGTGCCTGGAGTGTACGTGTCGGGGAAGGTGGTGGCTACACCTTC; CDR3: CAWSVRVGEGGGYTF
V: TRBV11-2; D: NA; size: NA; J: TRBJ1-1; length: 16; DNA: TGTGCCAGCAGCGAAGGACGGACTAGGTCGGACACTGAAGCTTTCTTT; CDR3: CASSEGRTRSDTEAFF
V: TRBV27; D: TRBD2; size: NA; J: TRBJ2-5; length: 17; DNA: TGTGCCAGCAGCCCCCGTAGTAGCGGGGGGTGGCAAGAGACCCAGTACTTC; CDR3: CASSPRSSGGWQETQYF
V: TRBV7-9; D: NA; size: NA; J: TRBJ2-5; length: 15; DNA: TGTGCCAGCAGCTTAATAGCGGAGGTGAAAGAGACCCAGTACTTC; CDR3: CASSLIAEVKETQYF
V: TRBV2; D: TRBD2; size: NA; J: TRBJ2-3; length: 15; DNA: TGTGCCAGCAGTGCGGGACTAGCGGGATCGGATACGCAGTATTTT; CDR3: CASSAGLAGSDTQYF
V: TRBV7-9; D: NA; size: NA; J: TRBJ2-5; length: 14; DNA: TGTGCCAGCAGCTTAAGTCCACCCCAAGAGACCCAGTACTTC; CDR3: CASSLSPPQETQYF
V: TRBV30; D: TRBD2; size: NA; J: TRBJ2-1; length: 15; DNA: TGTGCCTGGGAAACCGGGACTAGCGGATACAATGAGCAGTTCTTC; CDR3: CAWETGTSGYNEQFF
V: TRBV7-9; D: TRBD1; size: NA; J: TRBJ2-6; length: 17; DNA: TGTGCCAGCACCCTCCCGACAGGGGAAGTGGGGGCCAACGTCCTGACTTTC; CDR3: CASTLPTGEVGANVLTF
V: TRBV19; D: NA; size: once; J: TRBJ2-1; length: 14; DNA: TGTGCCAGTAGTATAGATCGCCTAAGGAATGAGCAGTTCTTC; CDR3: CASSIDRLRNEQFF
V: TRBV9; D: TRBD1; size: NA; J: TRBJ1-1; length: 13; DNA: TGTGCCAGCAGCGGACAGGGCGGTGCTGAAGCTTTCTTT; CDR3: CASSGQGGAEAFF
V: TRBV7-9; D: NA; size: few; J: TRBJ2-2; length: 11; DNA: TGTGCCAGCAGCTTTACCGGGGAGCTGTTTTTT; CDR3: CASSFTGELFF
V: TRBV2; D: TRBD1; size: once; J: TRBJ1-1; length: 14; DNA: TGTGCCAGCAGGGTCGGGACAGTGAACACTGAAGCTTTCTTT; CDR3: CASRVGTVNTEAFF
V: TRBV2; D: NA; size: NA; J: TRBJ2-7; length: 13; DNA: TGTGCCAGCAGTGACTCCCGTTCCTACGAGCAGTACTTC; CDR3: CASSDSRSYEQYF
V: TRBV7-2; D: NA; size: NA; J: TRBJ2-3; length: 15; DNA: TGTGCCAGCAGCTTGGGCAGGACTAGCACAGATACGCAGTATTTT; CDR3: CASSLGRTSTDTQYF
V: TRBV28; D: NA; size: NA; J: TRBJ1-4; length: 13; DNA: TGTGCCAGCACCTGGATGGAGGGGGAAAAACTGTTTTTT; CDR3: CASTWMEGEKLFF